The clone carrying this T cell receptor beta chain has a handful of counts. Its target is unknown. The data originate from a study of blood T cells in healthy people across ages. Notes on the study in general: PBMCs left unsorted prevented a conclusive naive versus antigen-experienced comparison. Per million T cells, TCR beta diversity dropped about linearly as age rose.

A second roughly 6 to 11 cycle PCR used barcoded and J-beta primers. TCRdb re-called the 5' RACE reads with MiXCR, one entry per CDR3 protein. The repertoire holds some 710,000 distinct CDR3 sequences, 20% to 25% seen once, with roughly 22% in the top ten. The authors extracted at least 5.5 micrograms of total RNA per sample. The CDR3 consists of 14 residues. With V trimmed by 7 bases and J by 4 bases, 9 bases remained unmatched. From germline, CDR1 is SNHLY and CDR2 FYNNEI. The chain carries TRBV2 and TRBJ2-5; 7 bases are shared with TRBD2. This clonotype was obtained from a man aged 70 or older in good health. Sequencing used blood. The chain's CDR3 is CASMNTGRGETQYF. CDR3 nucleotide sequence: TGTGCCAGCATGAATACGGGGAGGGGAGAGACCCAGTACTTC.